This T cell receptor beta chain was captured by sequencing in a study of glioma-infiltrating T cells. Study observations and caveats: Only very few CDR3 sequences appeared in both tissue and blood.

TCR alpha and beta CDR3 regions were amplified from RNA using iRepertoire nested multiplex PCR. Input was about 85-400 ng of tissue mRNA or PBMC total RNA. TCRdb processed the multiplex PCR reads anew with MiXCR; each CDR3 protein has one entry. Of approximately 100,000 distinct CDR3 sequences listed, 20% to 25% were seen once; the top ten hold roughly a third. This clonotype was found many times. Its specificity is not known. The CDR3 contains 13 residues. The germline V gene encodes CDR1 LNHDA and CDR2 SQIVND (reference sequence). V was cut by 0 bases and J by 8 bases, with 11 bases left in between. The sample comprised glioma tissue, nonneoplastic brain tissue, or PBMCs (not recorded which). This sequence was found in a human donor with low-grade glioma or glioblastoma, undergoing nonglioma brain surgery, or in good health (not recorded which). This chain joins TRBV19 and TRBJ2-7; the D is unclear. The DNA for the CDR3 is TGTGCCAGTAGTATAGATCTAAATACCCAGCAGTACTTC. This codes for CASSIDLNTQQYF.